This entry lists 18 T cell receptor beta chains sequenced from one sample in a study of beta chain features in type 1 diabetes. Study-wide points: Shortening that was moderate but significant affected the TCRB CDR3s of Type 1 diabetes patients in all four CD4+ subsets.

Expressed TCRB transcripts were sequenced because the entire RNA isolate underwent reverse transcription. The data were produced by immunoSEQ multiplex PCR, yet TCRdb's version contains in-frame clones alone and is incomplete. The repertoire holds more than 300,000 clones, with 9.3% as singletons. For these TCRs, the target antigens are not known. Sequencing used central memory CD4+ T cells from blood. These receptors all come from a man aged 30 to 39 with type 1 diabetes.

The rearrangement links TRBV9 to TRBJ2-6; the D gene is possibly TRBD2 (5 bases). With 2 bases removed from V and 0 bases from J, the gap between germline ends came to 18 bases. Germline V gives CDR1 SGDLS, CDR2 YYNGEE. The CDR3 length is 19 residues. The CDR3, as DNA: TGTGCCAGCAGCGTTAACCCCCGGACTTATACCTCTGGGGCCAACGTCCTGACTTTC. Protein: CASSVNPRTYTSGANVLTF.

The chain employs TRBV2 and TRBJ2-5; TRBD1 matches 9 bases. This CDR3 spans 15 amino acids. Trimming at V came to 6 bases and at J to 2 bases, leaving 7 bases not matched to a gene. CDR1 and CDR2 (germline): SNHLY, FYNNEI. The CDR3 here is CASRGTGLGQETQYF. Written as DNA, the CDR3 is TGTGCCAGCAGGGGGACAGGGTTGGGTCAAGAGACCCAGTACTTC.

This clone was seen a handful of times. V gene TRBV28 combines with J gene TRBJ1-1; no firm D call. Trimming removed 5 bases at V and 11 bases at J, with 21 bases between. The germline CDR1 and CDR2 sequences are MDHEN and SYDVKM. The CDR3 loop spans 14 amino acids. The CDR3 protein is CASSLEGPTRAAFF. CDR3 DNA: TGTGCCAGCAGTCTCGAGGGTCCTACGCGTGCCGCTTTCTTT.

This clone was counted between two and nine times. The J gene is TRBJ2-2, the V gene TRBV11-2; weak D call: TRBD2 (5 bases). Germline values: CDR1 SGHAT, CDR2 FQNNGV. V gave up 2 bases and J gave up 3 bases, with 7 bases separating them. This CDR3 spans 14 amino acids. CDR3 region: CASSLWGDTGELFF. DNA of the CDR3: TGTGCCAGCAGCTTATGGGGAGACACCGGGGAGCTGTTTTTT.

A few counts support this clone. The chain has TRBV4-3 and TRBJ1-6, with 8 bases aligning to TRBD1. Trimming removed 1 base from V and 6 bases from J; junction bases left unmatched: 2. The germline CDR1 and CDR2 sequences are LGHNA and YSLEER. This CDR3 is built from 15 residues. The CDR3 reads CASSQGTGINSPLHF. The DNA of the CDR3 is TGCGCCAGCAGCCAAGGGACAGGGATTAATTCACCCCTCCACTTT.

This clone came up a few times. The chain recombines TRBV27 with TRBJ1-5; no definite D call. Trimming removed 3 bases from V and 3 bases from J, with 3 bases in between. The CDR3 totals 12 residues. Germline assignment: CDR1 MNHEY and CDR2 SMNVEV (reference sequence). CDR3 residues: CASSFINQPQHF. CDR3 nucleotide sequence: TGTGCCAGCAGTTTTATCAATCAGCCCCAGCATTTT.

This clone showed up just a few times. The chain recombines TRBV2 with TRBJ1-1, with 8 bases that match TRBD1. CDR1 and CDR2 (germline): SNHLY, FYNNEI. CDR3 length: 14 residues. V lost 5 bases and J lost 2; bases outside the gene matches: 4. The CDR3 bases are TGTGCCAGCAGTCGACAGGGGATTAACACTGAAGCTTTCTTT. Protein sequence: CASSRQGINTEAFF. Full variable domain (missing parts from reference TRBV2 and TRBJ1-1): EPEVTQTPSHQVTQMGQEVILRCVPISNHLYFYWYRQILGQKVEFLVSFYNNEISEKSEIFDDQFSVERPDGSNFTLKIRSTKLEDSAMYFCASSRQGINTEAFFGQGTRLTVV.

This clone was seen at least ten times. The chain recombines TRBV5-6 with TRBJ1-1; no reliable D call. CDR1 SGHDT and CDR2 YYEEEE come from the germline V gene. Trimming took 2 bases from V and 0 from J, leaving 5 bases between them. The CDR3 sequence is 13 residues long. CDR3 in amino acids: CASSLQLNTEAFF. The CDR3 coding sequence is TGTGCCAGCAGCTTACAGCTGAACACTGAAGCTTTCTTT.

This clone appeared a few times. The chain combines TRBV6-5 with TRBJ1-2, with 7 bases fitting TRBD1. J was trimmed by 10 bases and V by 7 bases; bases with no gene match: 9. This CDR3 comprises 12 residues. Germline V lookup: CDR1 MNHEY, CDR2 SVGAGI. CDR3: CASTLDRTIYTF. For the CDR3, the DNA is TGTGCCAGCACCTTGGACAGGACCATCTACACCTTC.

The V gene is TRBV10-3, the J gene TRBJ1-1, with D hard to call. The CDR3 loop spans 13 amino acids. Deletions cut 3 bases from V and 0 bases from J, with 5 bases between. From germline, CDR1 is ENHRY and CDR2 SYGVKD. CDR3 coding DNA: TGTGCCATCAGTGACGCGGTGAACACTGAAGCTTTCTTT. Encoded protein: CAISDAVNTEAFF.

The chain couples TRBV4-1 to TRBJ2-1, with no clear D. From germline, CDR1 is MGHRA and CDR2 YSYEKL. This CDR3 comprises 13 residues. The ends were cut back, 0 bases at V and 5 bases at J, with 5 bases in the middle. CDR3 bases: TGCGCCAGCAGCCAAGACCGCCACAATGAGCAGTTCTTC. Translating it yields CASSQDRHNEQFF.

The chain has TRBV2 and TRBJ1-1; D gene uncertain. This CDR3 region has 16 residues. Germline-derived CDR1 and CDR2 are SNHLY and FYNNEI. Between the trimmed V and J ends, which lost 8 bases and 4 bases, there was a span of 23 bases. CDR3 nucleotide sequence: TGTGCCAGCCATGACATAATATCAGTTCTGTCCACTGAAGCTTTCTTT. It specifies CASHDIISVLSTEAFF.

There are a few counts of this clone. The V call is TRBV4-3, the J call TRBJ1-6; D is uncertain. Trimming removed 1 base at V and 7 bases at J, with 11 bases between. Per germline, CDR1 LGHNA and CDR2 YSLEER. This CDR3 is built from 15 residues. Here the CDR3 reads CASSQGNGLNSPLHF. The CDR3 DNA reads as TGCGCCAGCAGCCAAGGGAATGGGCTGAATTCACCCCTCCACTTT.

A few counts support this clone. This rearrangement joins TRBV9 to TRBJ2-1; the D call may be TRBD1 or TRBD2 (6 bases each). This CDR3 has 16 residues. Looked up from germline, CDR1 is SGDLS and CDR2 is YYNGEE. The ends were cut back, 0 bases at V and 8 bases at J, with 18 bases in the middle. The CDR3, as DNA: TGTGCCAGCAGCGTAGCCAGTGGGGGGCCGGCGGATGAGCAGTTCTTC. It encodes CASSVASGGPADEQFF.

This clone was found a few times. V usage is TRBV7-2 and J usage is TRBJ1-4, with 8 bases that match TRBD1. Germline loops: CDR1 SGHTA, CDR2 FQGNSA. The CDR3 is 14 residues long. V gave up 5 bases and J gave up 10 bases; unmatched junction bases: 9. The CDR3 loop is CASSMDRVEGKLFF. In DNA form, the CDR3 reads TGTGCCAGCAGCATGGACAGGGTAGAAGGAAAACTGTTTTTT.

The chain joins TRBV9 to TRBJ2-5; 10 bases map to TRBD2. V was clipped by 0 bases and J by 4 bases; unmatched bases: 9. Looked up from germline, CDR1 is SGDLS and CDR2 is YYNGEE. CDR3 size: 17 residues. CDR3 in DNA: TGTGCCAGCAGCGTAGAAGAGACTAGCGGGCACAGAGAGACCCAGTACTTC. Its protein is CASSVEETSGHRETQYF.

This rearrangement joins TRBV29-1 to TRBJ2-5; tentatively, D is TRBD2 (6 bases). Germline-derived CDR1 and CDR2 are SQVTM and ANQGSEA. The V and J ends lost 7 bases and 0 bases respectively, with 9 bases between them. The CDR3 covers 12 residues. The CDR3 sequence: CSAGTYQETQYF. CDR3 DNA: TGCAGCGCCGGGACTTACCAAGAGACCCAGTACTTC.

The chain employs TRBV7-2 and TRBJ2-2; TRBD1 matches at 7 bases. This CDR3 spans 14 amino acids. The trim removed 5 bases at V and 4 bases at J, leaving 4 bases unmatched. CDR1 is SGHTA and CDR2 is FQGNSA in the germline V gene. The CDR3 sequence: CASSTGQSTGELFF. As DNA, the CDR3 is TGTGCCAGCAGCACGGGACAGAGCACCGGGGAGCTGTTTTTT.